One sample yielded the 27 T cell receptor beta chains listed below, sequenced in a study of T-cell memory formation after mild COVID-19. TCRdb re-analysed the 5' RACE reads in MiXCR, keeping a single row per CDR3 protein. The sample records about 150,000 distinct CDR3 sequences, 10% to 15% being singletons. Source material: PBMCs or a T cell subset sorted from them (not recorded which). Every receptor here comes from a man between 18 and 29 years old who had mild COVID-19 (a few samples of this study predate the infection). Cell type and time point are not known.

The chain is built from TRBV4-3 and TRBJ1-1; unclear D gene. With 0 bases removed from V and 11 bases from J, the gap between germline ends came to 10 bases. Germline V gene sequence: CDR1 LGHNA, CDR2 YSLEER. This CDR3 is built from 12 residues. The CDR3 spells CASSQDGLKAFF. CDR3 coding DNA: TGCGCCAGCAGCCAAGATGGGTTGAAGGCTTTCTTT.

Ten or more counts support this clonotype. This rearrangement joins TRBV11-2 to TRBJ2-1, with TRBD2 identical over 10 bases. Unmatched junction bases numbered 2, after V lost 5 bases and J lost 7 bases. CDR1 SGHAT and CDR2 FQNNGV come from the germline V gene. This CDR3 is built from 13 residues. The CDR3 protein is CASSTSGENEQFF. CDR3 DNA sequence: TGTGCCAGCAGCACTAGCGGGGAGAATGAGCAGTTCTTC.

This chain uses TRBV4-1 with TRBJ1-6, with a weak D call TRBD1 (6 bases). The CDR3 contains 16 residues. Germline assignment: CDR1 MGHRA and CDR2 YSYEKL. With 5 bases removed from V and 4 bases from J, the gap between germline ends came to 15 bases. This chain's CDR3 is CASSEQGGYYNSPLHF. The CDR3 DNA reads TGCGCCAGCAGCGAACAGGGCGGTTATTATAATTCACCCCTCCACTTT.

V and J are TRBV2 and TRBJ2-2; 8 positions match TRBD1. Germline trimming cut 9 bases from V and 7 bases from J; bases unmatched to any gene: 7. Germline CDR1 SNHLY, CDR2 FYNNEI. The CDR3 loop spans 13 amino acids. The DNA of the CDR3 is TGTGCCAGGCGGGACAGGTGGGACGGGGAGCTGTTTTTT. It encodes CARRDRWDGELFF.

This clonotype was observed a few times. The chain combines TRBV6-1 with TRBJ2-3; 8 bases are shared with TRBD1. This CDR3 has 14 residues. Germline V gene sequence: CDR1 MNHNS, CDR2 SASEGT. V shed 7 bases and J 3 bases; nucleotides not matched to a gene: 6. Here the CDR3 DNA reads TGTGCCAGCACCCAACGGACAGGGACAGATACGCAGTATTTT. It translates to CASTQRTGTDTQYF.

This clonotype was detected many times. The V call is TRBV7-3, the J call TRBJ2-1; 8 bases are a match to TRBD1. Germline-derived CDR1 and CDR2 are SGHTA and FQGTGA. V shed 6 bases, J shed 7 bases, and the junction held 17 bases outside the gene matches. The CDR3 contains 17 residues. The DNA of the CDR3 is TGTGCCAGCAGTCCATCAATGGTCGTCGGACAGGGAAATGAGCAGTTCTTC. Its translation: CASSPSMVVGQGNEQFF. Looking up the rest from reference TRBV7-3 and TRBJ2-1 gives the full variable domain: GAGVSQTPSNKVTEKGKYVELRCDPISGHTALYWYRQSLGQGPEFLIYFQGTGAADDSGLPNDRFFAVRPEGSVSTLKIQRTERGDSAVYLCASSPSMVVGQGNEQFFGPGTRLTVL.

The chain employs TRBV2 and TRBJ1-1; maybe TRBD1 (5 bases). The germline CDR1 and CDR2 sequences are SNHLY and FYNNEI. Trimming stripped 8 bases from V and 2 bases from J, with 15 bases between. This CDR3 has 14 residues. CDR3 nucleotide sequence: TGTGCCAGCCCGGGGCAGGAACTCAACACTGAAGCTTTCTTT. Its protein product is CASPGQELNTEAFF.

The sample holds many counts of this clonotype. The chain recombines TRBV12-3 or TRBV12-4 with TRBJ2-7; D may be TRBD2 (6 bases). The CDR3 runs to 15 residues. V was cut by 6 bases and J by 3 bases, with 18 bases left in between. CDR3 protein: CASRGDVLGGYEQYF. CDR3 nucleotide sequence: TGTGCCAGCAGGGGGGATGTTCTGGGGGGCTACGAGCAGTACTTC.

The chain joins TRBV5-1 to TRBJ2-1, with D maybe TRBD2 (6 bases). Trimming removed 4 bases from V and 0 bases from J, with 17 bases in between. Germline CDR1 and CDR2: SGHRS and YFSETQ. This CDR3 is 17 amino acids long. This CDR3 reads CASSRTRGASSYNEQFF. CDR3 sequence (DNA): TGCGCCAGCAGCCGAACCCGCGGGGCTAGCTCCTACAATGAGCAGTTCTTC.

This chain uses TRBV7-9 with TRBJ2-3, with D possibly matching TRBD2 (5 bases). With 4 bases removed from V and 2 bases from J, the gap between germline ends came to 10 bases. Germline V CDR1 and CDR2: SEHNR, FQNEAQ (reference sequence). This CDR3 is built from 14 residues. CDR3 in DNA: TGTGCCAGCAGCTCACTAGTTACCACAGATACGCAGTATTTT. Translated, it gives CASSSLVTTDTQYF.

The chain uses TRBV30 and TRBJ2-3; tentative D call: TRBD2 (5 bases). The CDR3 sequence is 13 residues long. V shed 0 bases and J shed 4 bases, with 8 bases lying between them. Germline V lookup: CDR1 GTSNPN, CDR2 SVGIG (reference sequence). Here the CDR3 reads CAWSVHGADTQYF. The CDR3 region has the DNA TGTGCCTGGAGTGTACACGGGGCAGATACGCAGTATTTT.

Ten or more counts support this clonotype. The chain is built from TRBV5-1 and TRBJ2-2; TRBD1 agrees at 9 bases. Germline V gene lookup returns CDR1 SGHRS and CDR2 YFSETQ. V dropped 4 bases and J dropped 4; count of bases not matched to a gene: 5. The CDR3 spans 15 residues. CDR3: CASSPDRGITGELFF. The CDR3 nucleotides read TGCGCCAGCAGCCCGGACAGGGGTATCACCGGGGAGCTGTTTTTT.

The chain carries TRBV7-2 and TRBJ2-3, with 9 bases fitting TRBD1. Germline assignment: CDR1 SGHTA and CDR2 FQGNSA. This CDR3 contains 15 residues. With 5 bases clipped from V and 5 bases from J, the junction kept 8 bases outside the gene matches. The CDR3 region has the DNA TGTGCCAGCAGCCCACAGGGGGCTGCGGTAGATACGCAGTATTTT. Translation: CASSPQGAAVDTQYF. The full variable domain, rest sourced from reference TRBV7-2 and TRBJ2-3, is GAGVSQSPSNKVTEKGKDVELRCDPISGHTALYWYRQSLGQGLEFLIYFQGNSAPDKSGLPSDRFSAERTGGSVSTLTIQRTQQEDSAVYLCASSPQGAAVDTQYFGPGTRLTVL.

This chain joins TRBV7-2 and TRBJ1-5; perhaps TRBD1 as D (5 bases). From germline, CDR1 is SGHTA and CDR2 FQGNSA. V was cut by 0 bases and J by 5 bases, with 11 bases left in between. This CDR3 spans 15 amino acids. The CDR3 sequence is CASSLAPGGDQPQHF. CDR3 coding DNA: TGTGCCAGCAGCTTAGCTCCTGGGGGGGATCAGCCCCAGCATTTT. Supplemented by reference TRBV7-2 and TRBJ1-5, the full variable domain reads GAGVSQSPSNKVTEKGKDVELRCDPISGHTALYWYRQSLGQGLEFLIYFQGNSAPDKSGLPSDRFSAERTGGSVSTLTIQRTQQEDSAVYLCASSLAPGGDQPQHFGDGTRLSIL.

This clonotype appeared many times. The rearrangement joins TRBV7-9 to TRBJ1-2; 8 positions match TRBD1. V dropped 6 bases and J dropped 8; count of bases not matched to a gene: 5. Germline V lookup: CDR1 SEHNR, CDR2 FQNEAQ (reference sequence). CDR3 length: 12 residues. As DNA, the CDR3 is TGTGCCAGCAGGGACAGGGTTGAGGGCTACACCTTC. Encoded protein: CASRDRVEGYTF.

There are a few counts of this clonotype. The chain links TRBV7-2 to TRBJ2-5; 13 bases are a match to TRBD2. V was pared by 5 bases and J by 2 bases, with 11 bases of the junction left unmatched. Germline CDR1 SGHTA, CDR2 FQGNSA. The CDR3 contains 18 residues. CDR3 amino acids: CASSPGATSGGGQETQYF. The DNA of the CDR3 is TGTGCCAGCAGCCCGGGCGCCACTAGCGGGGGGGGACAAGAGACCCAGTACTTC.

The chain links TRBV7-2 to TRBJ2-3; possible D gene TRBD2, 7 bases. The CDR3 has 14 residues. Germline V gene lookup returns CDR1 SGHTA and CDR2 FQGNSA. V gave up 5 bases and J gave up 6 bases, with 15 bases separating them. The CDR3 here is CASSRGAGSDTQYF. CDR3 bases: TGTGCCAGCAGCCGGGGGGCCGGTTCCGATACGCAGTATTTT.

J is TRBJ2-1 and V is TRBV11-2; 9 nucleotides line up with TRBD1. The length of the CDR3 is 15 residues. CDR1 and CDR2 from the germline V gene are SGHAT and FQNNGV. J was trimmed by 7 bases and V by 3 bases; bases with no gene match: 7. CDR3 region: CASSFHRGRWNEQFF. CDR3 sequence (DNA): TGTGCCAGCAGCTTCCACAGGGGGCGTTGGAATGAGCAGTTCTTC.

The chain combines TRBV4-3 with TRBJ1-2; D uncertain. This CDR3 contains 11 residues. V was cut by 8 bases and J by 4 bases, with 8 bases left in between. Germline CDR1 reads LGHNA; CDR2 reads YSLEER. CDR3 nucleotides: TGCGCCAGCCCTTTAGGCTATGGCTACACCTTC. Its translation is CASPLGYGYTF.

The genes are TRBV7-2 and TRBJ2-1; TRBD1 matches 8 bases. The CDR3 is 15 residues long. Germline CDR1 is SGHTA and CDR2 is FQGNSA. J was trimmed by 5 bases and V by 5 bases; bases with no gene match: 8. This chain's CDR3 is CASSLDRGPHNEQFF. The CDR3 region has the DNA TGTGCCAGCAGCCTCGACAGGGGCCCCCACAATGAGCAGTTCTTC.

V is TRBV12-3 or TRBV12-4 and J is TRBJ2-5; 9 positions match TRBD2. V shed 6 bases, J shed 4 bases, and the junction held 6 bases outside the gene matches. This CDR3 is 14 amino acids long. DNA for the CDR3: TGTGCCAGCAGGGTGGCGGGGGGGCCAGAGACCCAGTACTTC. Its translation: CASRVAGGPETQYF.

This clonotype was found many times. The V gene is TRBV6-5, the J gene TRBJ1-5; 7 bases match TRBD1. CDR3 size: 16 residues. V lost 6 bases, J lost 0 bases, and 8 bases stayed unmatched. From germline, CDR1 is MNHEY and CDR2 SVGAGI. CDR3 protein: CASSGGTADSNQPQHF. CDR3 bases: TGTGCCAGCAGCGGGGGGACAGCCGATAGCAATCAGCCCCAGCATTTT.

This chain uses TRBV6-2 or TRBV6-3 with TRBJ2-3; the match to TRBD2 covers 8 bases. With V trimmed by 5 bases and J by 3 bases, 10 bases remained unmatched. Looked up from germline, CDR1 is MNHEY and CDR2 is SVGEGT. CDR3 length: 16 amino acids. CDR3 nucleotide sequence: TGTGCCAGCAGTCCCCGATCCGGGGGGGCGACAGATACGCAGTATTTT. Translating it yields CASSPRSGGATDTQYF.

This clonotype was seen only a few times. This rearrangement joins TRBV7-8 to TRBJ2-5, with D possibly matching TRBD2 (5 bases). The CDR3 sequence is 15 residues long. Looked up from germline, CDR1 is SGHVS and CDR2 is FQNEAQ. V was clipped by 2 bases and J by 2 bases, with 12 bases between them. The CDR3 spells CASSLTIRGQETQYF. Written as DNA, the CDR3 is TGTGCCAGCAGCTTAACTATCCGGGGACAAGAGACCCAGTACTTC.

This clonotype was found a few times. The chain employs TRBV18 and TRBJ2-7; D is uncertain. The CDR3 runs to 13 residues. From germline, CDR1 is KGHSH and CDR2 LQKENI. Trimming took 2 bases from V and 4 from J, leaving 9 bases between them. The CDR3 loop is CASSPAVGYEQYV. In DNA form, the CDR3 reads TGTGCCAGCTCACCAGCAGTCGGGTACGAGCAGTACGTC.

This clonotype was detected only a few times. V is TRBV20-1 and J is TRBJ1-5; D not certain. V gave up 6 bases and J gave up 4 bases, with 16 bases separating them. CDR3 size: 14 residues. Germline CDR1 reads DFQATT; CDR2 reads SNEGSKA (reference sequence). The CDR3 sequence: CSAPRVDPNQPQHF. The CDR3 DNA sequence: TGCAGTGCCCCAAGGGTGGACCCTAATCAGCCCCAGCATTTT.

The rearrangement uses TRBV21-1 and TRBJ2-7. TRBV21-1 is given as a pseudogene. This CDR3 contains 9 residues. Here the CDR3 DNA reads TGTGCCAGCAGCAAAGAGGATGGCGTC. Its translation: CASSKEDGV.